This TCR beta chain is drawn from a study of PD-1 blockade in classical Hodgkin lymphoma. Study-wide results and limits: The study reported lower baseline TCR diversity in newly diagnosed patients than in healthy donors.

This CDR3 has 12 amino acids. Germline V CDR1 and CDR2: SEHNR, FQNEAQ (reference sequence). Trimming shortened V by 1 base and J by 5 bases, and 5 bases separated the two germline ends. Time point of the sample: newly diagnosed, previously untreated cHL patient sample. Thawed PBMCs underwent magnetic negative selection to yield purified CD4+ T cells. Comparators were PBMCs taken from newly diagnosed, untreated classical Hodgkin lymphoma. Remarks on this clone: Antigen specificity is unknown.

The protocol was immunoSEQ multiplex PCR, while the TCRdb copy is restricted to in-frame clones and leaves out a portion. The sample holds fewer than 25,000 clones, 89% seen once. This chain joins TRBV7-9 and TRBJ2-5; D is unresolved. The receptor comes from a human donor with classical Hodgkin lymphoma. The source material was CD4+ T cells from blood. CDR3 nucleotide sequence: TGTGCCAGCAGCTTAGGTTGGGAGACCCAGTACTTC. Translation: CASSLGWETQYF.